This T cell receptor (beta chain) was recovered during a study of T cell responses to AZD1222 COVID-19 vaccine. Study observations and caveats: An increase in Spike-specific TCR breadth and depth was observed after two AZD1222 doses. Only a handful of AZD1222 recipients, roughly six in all, had baseline seropositivity. Close to half of spike-specific TCRs reportedly recognize unmutated variant regions.

Doses given second, at about 4 or about 12 weeks, were pooled. Looked up from germline, CDR1 is SGDLS and CDR2 is YYNGEE. This CDR3 has 13 amino acids. V lost 2 bases to trimming and J lost 3 bases; unmatched junction nucleotides: 1. The repertoire was sequenced with immunoSEQ multiplex PCR; TCRdb's copy has only in-frame clones and lacks some. The sample consists of roughly 84,000 clones, 80% to 90% of them appearing once. Points on this clone: Its antigen is as yet unknown.

The material sequenced was peripheral blood, taken 28 days after the second AZD1222 dose. This chain uses TRBV9 with TRBJ2-7, with TRBD2 identical over 8 bases. This receptor was taken from an adult who received the AZD1222 COVID-19 vaccine. CDR3 sequence reads: CASSVGTSYEQYF. The CDR3, as DNA: TGTGCCAGCAGCGTCGGGACTAGCTACGAGCAGTACTTC.